These 8 T cell receptor beta chains share one sample of origin, sequenced in a study of shared clonotypes between healthy human individuals. Positively selected for CCR7, the CD45RO-negative cells used as naive CD8 cells excluded terminally differentiated effector memory CD45RA+ cells. TCRdb keeps only in-frame clones here, not all; method: immunoSEQ multiplex PCR. Here the sample spans around 1.9 million clones, 80% to 95% being singletons. What was sequenced was naive CD8+ T cells from PBMCs. The source of these receptors is a man between 18 and 35 years old in good health. Some clones in this sample may be carry-over from other donors' samples.

V and J are TRBV6-9 and TRBJ2-7; D not certain. Trimming pared 4 bases from V and 5 bases from J, leaving 12 bases between. This CDR3 has 13 residues. CDR1 MNHGY and CDR2 SVAAGI come from the germline V gene. This CDR3 is CASSWGISHEQYF. CDR3 in DNA: TGTGCCAGCAGTTGGGGAATTTCCCACGAGCAGTACTTC.

This sequence joins TRBV19 and TRBJ2-7, with unresolved D. Trimming pared 3 bases from V and 0 bases from J, leaving 12 bases between. The CDR3 is made up of 15 amino acids. The germline CDR1 and CDR2 sequences are LNHDA and SQIVND (reference sequence). CDR3 region: CASSMMLAVSYEQYF. The DNA for the CDR3 is TGTGCCAGTAGTATGATGTTGGCGGTCTCCTACGAGCAGTACTTC.

This clone has only one observation. The genes are TRBV10-3 and TRBJ2-7, with 7 bases aligning to TRBD1. Germline V gene lookup returns CDR1 ENHRY and CDR2 SYGVKD. This CDR3 comprises 14 residues. The V and J ends lost 1 base and 1 base, in that order; junction bases with no gene match: 1. The CDR3 DNA reads as TGTGCCATCAGTGAGTTGGGACAGTCCTACGAGCAGTACTTC. The encoded protein is CAISELGQSYEQYF.

The rearrangement links TRBV6-6 to TRBJ2-7; TRBD1 agrees at 7 bases. CDR3 length equals 14 residues. Germline V gene data show CDR1 as MNHNY and CDR2 as SVGAGI (reference sequence). V dropped 7 bases and J dropped 3; count of bases not matched to a gene: 9. CDR3 amino acids: CASTGTDLFYEQYF. DNA of the CDR3: TGTGCCAGCACTGGGACAGATCTATTCTACGAGCAGTACTTC.

To note about this clone: Other DNA variants within this sample encode the same CDR3. The rearrangement uses TRBV28 and TRBJ2-7; the D is unclear. The CDR3 runs 12 residues. CDR1 and CDR2 (germline): MDHEN, SYDVKM. V was pared by 2 bases and J by 4 bases, with 6 bases between. Written as DNA, the CDR3 is TGTGCCAGCAGTTTAGGTGGGTACGAGCAGTACTTC. Protein sequence: CASSLGGYEQYF.

V usage is TRBV7-6 and J usage is TRBJ1-2; possible D gene TRBD1, 6 bases. The CDR3 is made up of 13 amino acids. Germline lookup yields CDR1 SGHVS and CDR2 FNYEAQ. Between the trimmed V and J ends, which lost 4 bases and 3 bases, there was a span of 9 bases. Here the CDR3 reads CASSSRGDYGYTF. In DNA form, the CDR3 reads TGTGCCAGCAGCTCCAGGGGTGACTATGGCTACACCTTC.

On this clone itself: At the DNA level, this CDR3 is encoded by other sequences in the same sample as well. This chain links TRBV27 with TRBJ2-1; D is perhaps TRBD2 (5 bases). Trimming shortened V by 0 bases and J by 2 bases, and 8 bases separated the two germline ends. Germline CDR1 is MNHEY and CDR2 is SMNVEV (reference sequence). This CDR3 comprises 15 residues. The CDR3 sequence: CASSLSSGPYNEQFF. CDR3 coding DNA: TGTGCCAGCAGTTTATCGAGCGGTCCCTACAATGAGCAGTTCTTC.

J is TRBJ2-7 and V is TRBV4-3; D is undetermined. Per the germline V gene, CDR1 is LGHNA and CDR2 is YSLEER. V was clipped by 2 bases and J by 6 bases, with 17 bases between them. This CDR3 spans 15 amino acids. The CDR3 protein is CASSQSHFNAGEQYF. CDR3 sequence (DNA): TGCGCCAGCAGCCAAAGTCACTTTAACGCCGGCGAGCAGTACTTC.